This T cell receptor (beta chain) was found in a study of T-cell memory formation after mild COVID-19. On the study more broadly: There were largely donor-specific TCR clusters.

In TCRdb, the 5' RACE reads were re-called with MiXCR into one record per CDR3 protein. The sample lists 550,000 to 600,000 distinct CDR3 sequences, roughly 22% seen once, with under 8.5% in the top ten. This clonotype has more than one count but fewer than ten. Its specificity is unknown. Whole-study results and caveats: Day 15 to 85 contracting clones showed balanced CD4/CD8; later expanders leaned CD4+. That cross-reactive memory joined was suggested by some responding clones appearing in pre-infection memory.

The CDR3 length is 14 residues. CDR1 is SGHTA and CDR2 is FQGNSA in the germline V gene. The ends lost 4 bases at V and 3 bases at J; junction bases unmatched: 4. The receptor was isolated from an adult woman who had mild COVID-19 (a few samples of this study predate the infection). Cell type and time point are not known. V is TRBV7-2 and J is TRBJ2-5; 8 nucleotides match TRBD1. The sample consisted of PBMCs or a T cell subset sorted from them (not recorded which). The CDR3 region has the DNA TGTGCCAGCAGCTCGACAGGGGCCAAAGAGACCCAGTACTTC. This encodes CASSSTGAKETQYF.